A single T cell receptor beta chain is shown here with its context. Its antigen is not identified. This cohort consisted of healthy bone marrow donors. This specimen comes from a study of cytomegalovirus exposure and HLA in healthy donors. Background on the study: A preliminary data release comprised 91 million or so unique TCRs obtained from HLA-typed donors.

The PCR ran on 60 Vbeta and 13 Jbeta primers. Only in-frame clones appear in the TCRdb table, and some are missing; sequencing was by immunoSEQ multiplex PCR. The sample yields some 150,000 clones, approximately 80% seen once. Regarding the study as a whole: Follow-up analysis later connected one missense variant in DCLRE1C with trimming of TCR beta V- and J-genes.

The CDR3 is 16 amino acids. Trimming stripped 3 bases from V and 3 bases from J, with 18 bases between. The germline CDR1 and CDR2 sequences are SGHRS and YFSETQ. This clonotype originated in a man aged 18 to 29 in good health and CMV-seropositive. V is TRBV5-1 and J is TRBJ1-1; D possibly corresponds to TRBD1 (6 bases). Material: PBMCs. The CDR3 loop reads CASSSRDKNGDTEAFF. DNA for the CDR3: TGCGCCAGCAGCTCCCGGGACAAGAATGGGGACACTGAAGCTTTCTTT.